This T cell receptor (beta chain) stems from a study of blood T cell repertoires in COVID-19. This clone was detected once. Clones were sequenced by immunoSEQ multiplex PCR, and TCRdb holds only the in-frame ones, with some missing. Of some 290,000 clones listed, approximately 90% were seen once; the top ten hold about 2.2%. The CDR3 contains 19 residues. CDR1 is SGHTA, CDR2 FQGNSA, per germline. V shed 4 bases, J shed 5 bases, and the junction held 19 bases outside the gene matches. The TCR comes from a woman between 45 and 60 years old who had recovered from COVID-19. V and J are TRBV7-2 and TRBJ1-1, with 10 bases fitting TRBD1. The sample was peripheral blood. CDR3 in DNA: TGTGCCAGCAGCTCCTACGTATTGTACCGACAGGGGGCGCGAACTGAAGCTTTCTTT. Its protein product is CASSSYVLYRQGARTEAFF.